This entry lists 18 T cell receptor beta chains sequenced from one sample in a study of blood T cell repertoires in COVID-19. Sequencing was performed with immunoSEQ multiplex PCR; in TCRdb, only in-frame clones are kept and a portion is missing. The sample comprises some 100,000 clones, about four fifths of which are singletons, and around 9.3% rests with the top ten. Sequencing was done on a sample of peripheral blood. These receptors were collected from a human donor in a cohort sampled during active COVID-19.

The genes are TRBV5-5 and TRBJ1-6, with a weak D call TRBD1 (6 bases). The CDR3 loop spans 14 amino acids. Germline V gene sequence: CDR1 SGHKS, CDR2 YYEKEE (reference sequence). V was pared by 3 bases and J by 8 bases, with 12 bases between. DNA for the CDR3: TGTGCCAGCAGCTCAAGGACAGAAGATTCACCCCTCCACTTT. Its translation: CASSSRTEDSPLHF.

This chain joins TRBV28 and TRBJ1-2; TRBD1 aligns across 9 bases. This CDR3 has 11 amino acids. Germline trimming cut 10 bases from V and 5 bases from J; bases unmatched to any gene: 2. Germline lookup yields CDR1 MDHEN and CDR2 SYDVKM. CDR3 in DNA: TGTGCCATAGGGACAGGGTATGGCTACACCTTC. The encoded protein is CAIGTGYGYTF.

The chain joins TRBV6-7 to TRBJ1-6; 7 bases line up with TRBD1. TRBV6-7 is assigned to the ORF class and has an uncertain function. This CDR3 is built from 14 residues. Losses at the gene ends were 0 bases for V and 15 bases for J; bases not matched to a gene: 8. The CDR3 spells CASSYSGQDRILHF. Written as DNA, the CDR3 is TGTGCCAGCAGTTACTCTGGACAGGACCGGATCCTCCACTTT.

This sequence joins TRBV18 and TRBJ2-3; D remains unclear. V was pared by 0 bases and J by 2 bases, with 9 bases between. The CDR3 covers 15 residues. CDR1 is KGHSH and CDR2 is LQKENI in the germline V gene. The chain's CDR3 is CASSPPGLSTDTQYF. The DNA of the CDR3 is TGTGCCAGCTCACCACCGGGCTTATCCACAGATACGCAGTATTTT.

This clone was observed a single time. The chain employs TRBV7-2 and TRBJ1-5; 7 bases map to TRBD1. Germline lookup yields CDR1 SGHTA and CDR2 FQGNSA. This CDR3 region has 15 residues. V lost 6 bases and J lost 2; bases outside the gene matches: 7. The CDR3 coding sequence is TGTGCCAGCAGTCCCACAGGGGTAGGCAATCAGCCCCAGCATTTT. It encodes CASSPTGVGNQPQHF.

The genes are TRBV6-5 and TRBJ1-4; TRBD1 matches at 7 bases. CDR1 and CDR2 from the germline V gene are MNHEY and SVGAGI. Trimming at V came to 6 bases and at J to 6 bases, leaving 7 bases not matched to a gene. The CDR3 spans 14 residues. The CDR3 here is CASSDTDRDEKLFF. The CDR3, as DNA: TGTGCCAGCAGCGATACAGACAGGGATGAAAAACTGTTTTTT.

The chain employs TRBV19 and TRBJ2-6; 7 positions agree with TRBD1. The germline CDR1 and CDR2 sequences are LNHDA and SQIVND (reference sequence). CDR3 length equals 17 residues. V was clipped by 8 bases and J by 0 bases; unmatched bases: 10. CDR3 loop: CASHPGQLPSGANVLTF. The CDR3 DNA reads as TGTGCCAGTCACCCGGGACAGCTCCCCTCTGGGGCCAACGTCCTGACTTTC. The whole variable domain, filled in from reference TRBV19 and TRBJ2-6, reads DGGITQSPKYLFRKEGQNVTLSCEQNLNHDAMYWYRQDPGQGLRLIYYSQIVNDFQKGDIAEGYSVSREKKESFPLTVTSAQKNPTAFYLCASHPGQLPSGANVLTFGAGSRLTVL.

J is TRBJ2-2 and V is TRBV14; TRBD1 agrees at 7 bases. The ends lost 6 bases at V and 7 bases at J; junction bases unmatched: 14. CDR1 is SGHDN and CDR2 is FVKESK in the germline V gene. This CDR3 has 16 residues. Here the CDR3 reads CASREIEGARGGELFF. In DNA form, the CDR3 reads TGTGCCAGCAGGGAAATCGAGGGGGCGCGCGGCGGGGAGCTGTTTTTT.

The chain carries TRBV2 and TRBJ1-1; 8 nucleotides match TRBD1. Germline V gene data show CDR1 as SNHLY and CDR2 as FYNNEI. This CDR3 region has 13 residues. The V and J ends lost 6 bases and 7 bases, in that order; junction bases with no gene match: 7. The CDR3, as DNA: TGTGCCAGCAGGGGGACAGGAGGGCTTGAAGCTTTCTTT. Protein sequence: CASRGTGGLEAFF.

The chain is built from TRBV28 and TRBJ2-7; 8 bases agree with TRBD1. Per germline, CDR1 MDHEN and CDR2 SYDVKM. The junction had 9 bases not matched to a gene; V was cut back by 2 bases and J by 9 bases. CDR3 length: 14 amino acids. The CDR3 protein is CASSLGTAGGVQYF. CDR3 nucleotide sequence: TGTGCCAGCAGTTTAGGTACTGCAGGGGGCGTGCAGTACTTC.

This chain links TRBV18 with TRBJ2-7; D possibly corresponds to TRBD2 (5 bases). In germline, CDR1 is KGHSH, CDR2 LQKENI. This CDR3 is built from 14 residues. The ends were cut back, 3 bases at V and 5 bases at J, with 14 bases in the middle. The CDR3 protein is CASSPSSFSNEQYF. The CDR3 region has the DNA TGTGCCAGCTCACCGTCTAGCTTTTCTAACGAGCAGTACTTC.

The chain links TRBV29-1 to TRBJ1-1; D is perhaps TRBD1 (5 bases). Germline V gene lookup returns CDR1 SQVTM and CDR2 ANQGSEA. Trimming took 6 bases from V and 1 from J, leaving 15 bases between them. The CDR3 is 14 amino acids. CDR3 in amino acids: CSVGGHAPNTEAFF. Written as DNA, the CDR3 is TGCAGCGTGGGGGGTCACGCTCCGAACACTGAAGCTTTCTTT.

V gene TRBV6-6 combines with J gene TRBJ1-2; 7 bases match TRBD1. Germline V lookup: CDR1 MNHNY, CDR2 SVGAGI (reference sequence). The CDR3 has 14 residues. The V gene end was trimmed by 4 bases and the J gene end by 6 bases; junction bases not matched to a gene: 8. CDR3 DNA: TGTGCCAGCAGTTTTGACAGGGTAGCGGATGGCTACACCTTC. This encodes CASSFDRVADGYTF.

In its sample, this clone was seen once. The CDR3 loop reads CASSLAKGANTEAFF. As DNA, the CDR3 is TGTGCCAGCAGCTTAGCGAAGGGGGCGAACACTGAAGCTTTCTTT. The chain links TRBV7-8 to TRBJ1-1; 7 bases line up with TRBD1. V gave up 0 bases and J gave up 1 base; unmatched junction bases: 2. The CDR3 extends over 15 amino acids. Germline V lookup: CDR1 SGHVS, CDR2 FQNEAQ. The complete variable domain, with remaining parts taken from reference TRBV7-8 and TRBJ1-1, reads GAGVSQSPRYKVAKRGQDVALRCDPISGHVSLFWYQQALGQGPEFLTYFQNEAQLDKSGLPSDRFFAERPEGSVSTLKIQRTQQEDSAVYLCASSLAKGANTEAFFGQGTRLTVV.

The chain carries TRBV5-1 and TRBJ2-7; D perhaps matches TRBD1 (6 bases). Germline V gives CDR1 SGHRS, CDR2 YFSETQ. The CDR3 sequence is 13 residues long. Deletions cut 0 bases from V and 7 bases from J, with 11 bases between. CDR3 in amino acids: CASSLAGVREQYF. CDR3 bases: TGCGCCAGCAGCTTGGCAGGGGTTCGGGAGCAGTACTTC.

V gene TRBV28 combines with J gene TRBJ2-3; 10 bases fit TRBD1. Trimming removed 6 bases from V and 3 bases from J; junction bases left unmatched: 9. Looked up from germline, CDR1 is MDHEN and CDR2 is SYDVKM. This CDR3 spans 16 amino acids. The DNA for the CDR3 is TGTGCCAGCAGCGAGGACAGGGGGTACGGTACAGATACGCAGTATTTT. As protein: CASSEDRGYGTDTQYF.

There are a few counts of this clone. This chain links TRBV6-5 with TRBJ1-1; 7 bases match TRBD1. CDR3 length: 16 amino acids. CDR1 is MNHEY, CDR2 SVGAGI, per germline. The V segment lost 3 bases and the J segment 0 bases; nucleotides outside the gene matches: 7. In nucleotides, the CDR3 is TGTGCCAGCAGTTATAAGCCGGGACAGATGAACACTGAAGCTTTCTTT. Its translation: CASSYKPGQMNTEAFF.

The rearrangement uses TRBV30 and TRBJ1-6; the D gene is possibly TRBD1 (6 bases). CDR1 GTSNPN and CDR2 SVGIG come from the germline V gene (reference sequence). The V gene lost 2 bases and the J gene lost 7 bases, with 18 bases spanning the gap. This CDR3 spans 16 amino acids. This chain's CDR3 is CAWSPTDRTSNSPLHF. The CDR3, as DNA: TGTGCCTGGAGTCCAACGGACAGAACCTCAAATTCACCCCTCCACTTT.